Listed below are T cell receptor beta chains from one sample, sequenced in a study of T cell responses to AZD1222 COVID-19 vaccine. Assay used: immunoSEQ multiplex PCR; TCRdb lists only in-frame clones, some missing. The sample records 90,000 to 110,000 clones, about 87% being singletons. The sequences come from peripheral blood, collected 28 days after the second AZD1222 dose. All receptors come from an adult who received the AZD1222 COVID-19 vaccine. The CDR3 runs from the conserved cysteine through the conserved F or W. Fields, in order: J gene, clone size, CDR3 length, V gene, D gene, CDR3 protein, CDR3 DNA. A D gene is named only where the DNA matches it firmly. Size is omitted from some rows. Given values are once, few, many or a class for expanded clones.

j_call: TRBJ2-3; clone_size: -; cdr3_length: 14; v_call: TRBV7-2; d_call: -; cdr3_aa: CASSLNPGGDTQYF; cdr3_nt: TGTGCCAGCAGCTTGAACCCCGGTGGGGATACGCAGTATTTT
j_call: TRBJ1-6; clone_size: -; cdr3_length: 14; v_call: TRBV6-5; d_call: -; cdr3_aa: CASSFEAWGSPLHF; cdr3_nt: TGTGCCAGCAGTTTTGAAGCGTGGGGTTCACCCCTCCACTTT
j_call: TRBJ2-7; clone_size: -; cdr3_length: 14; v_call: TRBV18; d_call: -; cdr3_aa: CASSPRDSSSEQYF; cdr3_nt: TGTGCCAGCTCACCTCGGGACTCTTCCAGCGAGCAGTACTTC
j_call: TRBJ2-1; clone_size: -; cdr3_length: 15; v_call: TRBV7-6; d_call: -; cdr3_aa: CASGHGATGYNEQFF; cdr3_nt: TGTGCCAGCGGCCACGGGGCCACAGGATACAATGAGCAGTTCTTC
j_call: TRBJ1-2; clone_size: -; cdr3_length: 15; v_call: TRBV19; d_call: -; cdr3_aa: CASSVGQPASYGYTF; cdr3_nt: TGTGCCAGTAGTGTAGGACAGCCGGCGTCCTATGGCTACACCTTC
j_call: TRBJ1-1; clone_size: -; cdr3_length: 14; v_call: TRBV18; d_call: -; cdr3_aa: CASSLLRDNTEAFF; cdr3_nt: TGTGCCAGCTCACTTCTCCGGGACAACACTGAAGCTTTCTTT
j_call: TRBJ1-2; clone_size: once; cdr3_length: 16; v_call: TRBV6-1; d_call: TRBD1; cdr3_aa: CASSDTGTGTRDGYTF; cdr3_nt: TGTGCCAGCAGTGACACCGGGACAGGGACCCGTGATGGCTACACCTTC
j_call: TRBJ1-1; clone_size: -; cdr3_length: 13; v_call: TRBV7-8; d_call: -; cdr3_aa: CASSFKADTEAFF; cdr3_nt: TGTGCCAGCAGCTTCAAGGCCGACACTGAAGCTTTCTTT
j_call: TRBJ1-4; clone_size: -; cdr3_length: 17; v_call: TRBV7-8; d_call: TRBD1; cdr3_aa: CASSFAQGPRQGGKLFF; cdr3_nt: TGTGCCAGCAGCTTTGCACAGGGGCCGCGGCAGGGGGGAAAACTGTTTTTT
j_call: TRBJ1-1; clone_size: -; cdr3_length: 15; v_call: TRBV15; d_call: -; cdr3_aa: CATTNLALDFAEAFF; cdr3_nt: TGTGCCACCACCAATCTTGCCCTGGATTTCGCTGAAGCTTTCTTT
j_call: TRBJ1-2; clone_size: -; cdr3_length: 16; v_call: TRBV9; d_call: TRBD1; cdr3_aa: CASSVDPTGTGGVYTF; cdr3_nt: TGTGCCAGCAGCGTAGACCCCACCGGGACAGGGGGCGTCTACACCTTC
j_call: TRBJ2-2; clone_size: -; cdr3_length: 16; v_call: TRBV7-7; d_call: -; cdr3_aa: CASSSTGQALGGELFF; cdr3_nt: TGTGCCAGCAGCTCAACGGGCCAGGCTTTGGGCGGGGAGCTGTTTTTT
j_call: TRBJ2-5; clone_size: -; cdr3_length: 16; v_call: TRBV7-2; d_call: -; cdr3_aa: CASSLLRGYLQETQYF; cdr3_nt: TGTGCCAGCAGCTTACTCAGGGGATACCTCCAAGAGACCCAGTACTTC
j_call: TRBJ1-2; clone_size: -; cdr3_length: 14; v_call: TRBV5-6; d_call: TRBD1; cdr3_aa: CASSPRTGRYGYTF; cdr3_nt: TGTGCCAGCAGCCCTAGGACAGGGCGGTATGGCTACACCTTC
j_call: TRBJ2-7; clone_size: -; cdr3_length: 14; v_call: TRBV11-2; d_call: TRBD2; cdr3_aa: CASSLGLGAREQYF; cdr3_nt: TGTGCCAGCAGCCTGGGACTAGGGGCGCGCGAGCAGTACTTC
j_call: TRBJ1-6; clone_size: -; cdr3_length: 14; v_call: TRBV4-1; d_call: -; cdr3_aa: CASSQEWVSIDLHF; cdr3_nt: TGCGCCAGCAGCCAAGAATGGGTATCCATCGACCTCCACTTT
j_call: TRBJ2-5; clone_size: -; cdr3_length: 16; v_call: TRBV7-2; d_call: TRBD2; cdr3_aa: CASSLSAGGPKETQYF; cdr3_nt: TGTGCCAGCAGCTTAAGTGCGGGAGGACCCAAAGAGACCCAGTACTTC
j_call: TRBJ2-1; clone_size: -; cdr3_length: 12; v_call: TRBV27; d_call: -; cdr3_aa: CASSLSWGEQFF; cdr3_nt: TGTGCCAGCAGTTTATCTTGGGGTGAGCAGTTCTTC
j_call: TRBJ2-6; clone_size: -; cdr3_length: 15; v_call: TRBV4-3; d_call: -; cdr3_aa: CASSQERTGANVLTF; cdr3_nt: TGCGCCAGCAGCCAAGAAAGGACTGGGGCCAACGTCCTGACTTTC
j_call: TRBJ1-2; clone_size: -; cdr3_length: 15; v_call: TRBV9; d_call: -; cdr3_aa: CASSVVPVGLYGYTF; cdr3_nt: TGTGCCAGCAGCGTAGTCCCCGTGGGTCTGTATGGCTACACCTTC
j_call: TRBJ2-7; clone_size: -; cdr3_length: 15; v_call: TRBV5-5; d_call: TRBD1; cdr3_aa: CASSLASTGLYEQYF; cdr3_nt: TGTGCCAGCAGCTTGGCATCGACAGGGCTCTACGAGCAGTACTTC
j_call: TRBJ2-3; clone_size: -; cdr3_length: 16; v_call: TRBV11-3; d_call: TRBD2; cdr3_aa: CASSLREGGSTDTQYF; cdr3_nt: TGTGCCAGCAGCTTAAGGGAGGGTGGGTCCACAGATACGCAGTATTTT
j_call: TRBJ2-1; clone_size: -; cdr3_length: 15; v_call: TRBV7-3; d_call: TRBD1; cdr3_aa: CASSLDRGRSDEQFF; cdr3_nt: TGTGCCAGCAGCTTAGACAGGGGTCGCTCCGATGAGCAGTTCTTC
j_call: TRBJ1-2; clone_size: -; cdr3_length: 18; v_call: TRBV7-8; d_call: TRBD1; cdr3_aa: CASSPRVTRDRGHYGYTF; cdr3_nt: TGTGCCAGCAGCCCTCGTGTGACCCGGGACAGGGGCCACTATGGCTACACCTTC
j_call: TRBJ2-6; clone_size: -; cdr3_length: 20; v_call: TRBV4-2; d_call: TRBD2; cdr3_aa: CASSQERALLAGAGANVLTF; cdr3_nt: TGTGCCAGCAGCCAAGAAAGAGCTTTACTAGCGGGAGCTGGGGCCAACGTCCTGACTTTC
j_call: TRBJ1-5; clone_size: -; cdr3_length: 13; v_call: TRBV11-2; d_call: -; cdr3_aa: CASSLDRGQPQHF; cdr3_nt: TGTGCCAGCAGCTTAGATCGGGGGCAGCCCCAGCATTTT
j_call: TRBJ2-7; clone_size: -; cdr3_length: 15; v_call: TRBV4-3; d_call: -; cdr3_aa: CASSQDFAGYYEQYF; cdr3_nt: TGCGCCAGCAGCCAAGATTTTGCAGGTTACTACGAGCAGTACTTC